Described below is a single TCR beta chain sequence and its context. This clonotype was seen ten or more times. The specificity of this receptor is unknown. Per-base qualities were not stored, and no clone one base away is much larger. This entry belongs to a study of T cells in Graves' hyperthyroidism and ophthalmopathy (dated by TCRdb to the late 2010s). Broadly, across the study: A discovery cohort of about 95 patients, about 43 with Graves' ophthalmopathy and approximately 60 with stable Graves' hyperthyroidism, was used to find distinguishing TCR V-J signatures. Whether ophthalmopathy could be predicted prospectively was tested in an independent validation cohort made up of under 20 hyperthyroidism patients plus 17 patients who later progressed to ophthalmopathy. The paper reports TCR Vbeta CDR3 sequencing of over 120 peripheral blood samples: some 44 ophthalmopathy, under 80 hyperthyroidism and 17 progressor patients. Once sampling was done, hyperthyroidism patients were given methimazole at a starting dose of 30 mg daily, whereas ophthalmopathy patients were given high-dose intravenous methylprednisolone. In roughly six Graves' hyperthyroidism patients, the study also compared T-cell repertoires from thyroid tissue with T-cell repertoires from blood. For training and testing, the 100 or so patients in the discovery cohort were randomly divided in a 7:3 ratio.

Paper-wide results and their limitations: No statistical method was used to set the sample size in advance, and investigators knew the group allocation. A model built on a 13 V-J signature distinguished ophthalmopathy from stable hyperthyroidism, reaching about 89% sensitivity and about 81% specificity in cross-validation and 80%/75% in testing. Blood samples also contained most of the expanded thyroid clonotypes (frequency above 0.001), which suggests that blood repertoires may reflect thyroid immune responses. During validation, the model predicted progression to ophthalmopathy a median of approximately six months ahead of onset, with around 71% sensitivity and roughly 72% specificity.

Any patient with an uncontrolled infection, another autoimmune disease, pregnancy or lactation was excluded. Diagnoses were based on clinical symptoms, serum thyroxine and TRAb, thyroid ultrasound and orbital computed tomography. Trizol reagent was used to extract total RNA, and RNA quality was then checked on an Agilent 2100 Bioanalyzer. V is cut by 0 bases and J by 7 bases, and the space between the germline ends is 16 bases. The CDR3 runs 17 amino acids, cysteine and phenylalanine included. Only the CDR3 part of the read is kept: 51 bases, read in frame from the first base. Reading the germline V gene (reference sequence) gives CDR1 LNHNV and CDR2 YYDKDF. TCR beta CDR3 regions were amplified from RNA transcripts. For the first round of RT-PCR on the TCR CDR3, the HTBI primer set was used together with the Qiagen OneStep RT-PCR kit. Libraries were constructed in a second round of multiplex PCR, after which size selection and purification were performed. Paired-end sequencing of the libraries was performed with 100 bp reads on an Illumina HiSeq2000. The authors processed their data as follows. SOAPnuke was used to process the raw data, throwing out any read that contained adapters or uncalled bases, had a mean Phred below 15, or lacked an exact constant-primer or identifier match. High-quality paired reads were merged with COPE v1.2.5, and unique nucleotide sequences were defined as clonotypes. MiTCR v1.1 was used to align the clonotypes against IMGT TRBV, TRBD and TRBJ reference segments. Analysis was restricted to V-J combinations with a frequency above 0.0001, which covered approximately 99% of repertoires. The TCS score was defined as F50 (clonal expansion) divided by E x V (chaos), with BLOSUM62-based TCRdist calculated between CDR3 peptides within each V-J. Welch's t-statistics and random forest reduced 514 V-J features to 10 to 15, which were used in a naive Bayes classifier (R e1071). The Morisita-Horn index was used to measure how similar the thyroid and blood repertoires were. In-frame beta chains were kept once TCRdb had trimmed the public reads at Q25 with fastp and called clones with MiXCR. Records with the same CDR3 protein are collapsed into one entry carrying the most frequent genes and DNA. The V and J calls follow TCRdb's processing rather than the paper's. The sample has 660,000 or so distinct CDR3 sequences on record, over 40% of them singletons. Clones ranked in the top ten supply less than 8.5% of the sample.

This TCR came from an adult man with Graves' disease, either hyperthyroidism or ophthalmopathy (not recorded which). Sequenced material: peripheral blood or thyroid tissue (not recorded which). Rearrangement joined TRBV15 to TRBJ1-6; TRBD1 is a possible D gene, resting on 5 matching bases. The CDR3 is CATSREQSGGANSPLHF. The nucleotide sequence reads TGTGCCACCAGCAGAGAACAAAGCGGGGGAGCCAATTCACCCCTCCACTTT.